What follows are 32 T cell receptor beta chains derived from one specimen sequenced in a study of naive and memory T cell subsets. Study-level results: Naive repertoires, especially CD8, held a few larger clonotypes, possibly memory cells re-expressing CD45RA.

The antigens for these receptors are not known. Both TRBC1 and TRBC2 were covered by a beta constant-region primer of two equimolar oligonucleotides. Nested alpha and beta constant-region primers with the SP2 primer drove four PCR rounds on ligated cDNA. TCRdb re-called the UMI-ligation and nested PCR reads with MiXCR, one entry per CDR3 protein. This sample carries 150,000 or so distinct CDR3 sequences, 22% of them seen once, and the ten largest clones take around 0.11%. Sequencing input: naive CD4+ T cells from blood. The receptor set was obtained from a human donor in good health.

In its sample, this clonotype was seen a few times. The chain employs TRBV3-1 and TRBJ2-7; perhaps TRBD2 as D (5 bases). The V end lost 2 bases, the J end lost 0 bases, and 8 bases lay between the germline ends. CDR3 size: 14 residues. Germline V gene data show CDR1 as LGHDT and CDR2 as YNNKEL (reference sequence). The CDR3 sequence: CASSQRGRSYEQYF. The CDR3 region has the DNA TGTGCCAGCAGCCAACGGGGTCGCTCCTACGAGCAGTACTTC.

The table lists this clonotype with a few counts. J is TRBJ2-7 and V is TRBV7-2, with D possibly matching TRBD1 (6 bases). The V gene's germline CDR1 is SGHTA and CDR2 FQGNSA. The V and J ends lost 0 bases and 0 bases respectively, with 9 bases between them. The CDR3 runs 15 residues. The CDR3 DNA reads as TGTGCCAGCAGCTTAGCGGGACATAGCTCCTACGAGCAGTACTTC. Protein sequence: CASSLAGHSSYEQYF.

This clonotype came up many times. The V and J genes are TRBV29-1 and TRBJ2-7, with D possibly matching TRBD1 (5 bases). CDR1 is SQVTM, CDR2 ANQGSEA, per germline. The length of the CDR3 is 13 residues. The V end lost 4 bases, the J end lost 0 bases, and 10 bases lay between the germline ends. The CDR3 DNA sequence: TGCAGCGTTGGGGGCAGGGCCTCCTACGAGCAGTACTTC. Its translation is CSVGGRASYEQYF.

This sequence joins TRBV13 and TRBJ2-5, with D maybe TRBD2 (5 bases). The V gene's germline CDR1 is PRHDT and CDR2 FYEKMQ (reference sequence). V was trimmed by 5 bases and J by 5 bases, leaving 15 bases between them. The CDR3 is made up of 14 amino acids. The CDR3 protein is CASSPRASYETQYF. The CDR3 DNA reads TGTGCCAGCAGCCCGCGGGCCTCATATGAGACCCAGTACTTC.

This clonotype was counted a few times. The V and J genes are TRBV18 and TRBJ2-1; D remains unclear. The length of the CDR3 is 16 residues. V lost 8 bases, J lost 0 bases, and 17 bases lay in between. In germline, CDR1 is KGHSH, CDR2 LQKENI. CDR3 loop: CASSELLVASYNEQFF. The DNA for the CDR3 is TGTGCCAGCAGCGAACTCCTGGTCGCCTCCTACAATGAGCAGTTCTTC.

The table lists this clonotype with a few counts. The chain is built from TRBV9 and TRBJ2-3; perhaps TRBD2 as D (6 bases). V shed 1 base and J shed 2 bases, with 11 bases lying between them. Germline loops: CDR1 SGDLS, CDR2 YYNGEE. The CDR3 has 15 residues. CDR3 amino acids: CASSVSSLATDTQYF. CDR3 sequence (DNA): TGTGCCAGCAGCGTATCATCACTAGCCACAGATACGCAGTATTTT.

The sample holds one count of this clonotype. V is TRBV6-6 and J is TRBJ1-1, with TRBD1 matching over 7 bases. The germline V gene has CDR1 MNHNY and CDR2 SVGAGI (reference sequence). The V and J ends lost 2 bases and 4 bases, in that order; junction bases with no gene match: 1. There are 13 residues in the CDR3. The CDR3 region is CASSYQGGTEAFF. In DNA, the CDR3 is TGTGCCAGCAGTTACCAGGGGGGCACTGAAGCTTTCTTT.

The V call is TRBV28, the J call TRBJ2-1; D is uncertain. This CDR3 is built from 14 residues. Between the trimmed V and J ends, which lost 1 base and 7 bases, there was a span of 11 bases. Germline lookup yields CDR1 MDHEN and CDR2 SYDVKM. The CDR3 nucleotides are TGTGCCAGCAGTTTATTCACGGACCGGAATGAGCAGTTCTTC. Translating it yields CASSLFTDRNEQFF.

This clonotype was seen a single time. The gene calls are TRBV5-1 and TRBJ2-2; D unclear. V lost 0 bases and J lost 0, with 6 bases in between. The CDR3 spans 15 residues. Looked up from germline, CDR1 is SGHRS and CDR2 is YFSETQ. CDR3 protein: CASSLAATNTGELFF. DNA of the CDR3: TGCGCCAGCAGCTTGGCCGCCACGAACACCGGGGAGCTGTTTTTT.

This clonotype was seen only a few times. J is TRBJ2-5 and V is TRBV28, with a possible D match to TRBD1 (5 bases). V was shortened by 6 bases and J by 6 bases, with 11 bases between the two germline ends. Germline lookup yields CDR1 MDHEN and CDR2 SYDVKM. The CDR3 is 12 amino acids. The CDR3 DNA reads TGTGCCAGCAGCAGCAGGGATAAGACCCAGTACTTC. It translates to CASSSRDKTQYF.

This clonotype was seen more than once but under ten times. The chain is built from TRBV2 and TRBJ2-5; D remains ambiguous. Germline CDR1 SNHLY, CDR2 FYNNEI. The CDR3 covers 13 residues. The V end was cut by 10 bases, the J end by 2 bases, with 14 bases between. In DNA, the CDR3 is TGTGCCACCCAGACACACTTACAAGAGACCCAGTACTTC. It specifies CATQTHLQETQYF.

This clonotype has a single count. As the CDR3 is not closed by the conserved phenylalanine or tryptophan, this likely results from a read error. It is unclear where the CDR3 begins or ends on the DNA, so no DNA is shown, and the CDR3 is as TCRdb lists it. The J gene is TRBJ1-2, the V gene TRBV28; the DNA was not compared with TRBD1, the D call given in the table. Germline V gene sequence: CDR1 MDHEN, CDR2 SYDVKM. Termini included, the CDR3 measures 12 amino acids. The CDR3 is CASQGQGALRIV.

J is TRBJ2-7 and V is TRBV7-9; TRBD2 aligns across 11 bases. CDR3 size: 19 residues. The J segment lost 6 bases and the V segment lost 4 bases, leaving 20 bases of the junction unmatched. Germline V gives CDR1 SEHNR, CDR2 FQNEAQ (reference sequence). The CDR3 region has the DNA TGTGCCAGCAGCTCATTTAGCGGGAGGGCCGGGTCCCCTCTGGGCGAGCAGTACTTC. This translates into CASSSFSGRAGSPLGEQYF.

The table lists this clonotype with a few counts. The chain carries TRBV7-3 and TRBJ2-7, with 8 bases that match TRBD1. The CDR3 has 18 amino acids. The trim removed 9 bases at V and 2 bases at J, leaving 21 bases unmatched. CDR1 is SGHTA and CDR2 is FQGTGA in the germline V gene. This CDR3 reads CASRKMRTGTIPPYEQYF. The CDR3 DNA reads TGTGCCAGTCGAAAAATGCGGACAGGGACAATACCGCCCTACGAGCAGTACTTC.

This clonotype was observed at least ten times. The chain has TRBV7-2 and TRBJ1-4; D is perhaps TRBD1 (6 bases). This CDR3 comprises 12 residues. The V and J ends lost 4 bases and 15 bases respectively, with 15 bases between them. The V gene's germline CDR1 is SGHTA and CDR2 FQGNSA. DNA of the CDR3: TGTGCCAGCAGCTCACAGGGACTCACGGTGTTTTTT. Translation: CASSSQGLTVFF.

The J gene is TRBJ1-4, the V gene TRBV12-3 or TRBV12-4; 7 bases line up with TRBD1. The V segment lost 5 bases and the J segment 8 bases; nucleotides outside the gene matches: 11. The CDR3 loop spans 15 amino acids. CDR3 region: CASSPPPSGGEKLFF. CDR3 nucleotide sequence: TGTGCCAGCAGTCCGCCTCCCTCAGGGGGAGAAAAACTGTTTTTT.

The chain employs TRBV7-9 and TRBJ2-1, with 10 positions matching TRBD1. There are 15 residues in the CDR3. The germline V gene encodes CDR1 SEHNR and CDR2 FQNEAQ (reference sequence). The junction had 6 bases not matched to a gene; V was cut back by 5 bases and J by 5 bases. This chain's CDR3 is CASSQFGTGDNEQFF. The CDR3 bases are TGTGCCAGCAGCCAGTTCGGGACAGGGGACAATGAGCAGTTCTTC.

This chain connects TRBV20-1 to TRBJ1-1, with TRBD1 matching over 8 bases. The V gene end was trimmed by 5 bases and the J gene end by 3 bases; junction bases not matched to a gene: 5. The CDR3 is 13 residues long. Germline CDR1 DFQATT, CDR2 SNEGSKA (reference sequence). CDR3 bases: TGCAGTGCTGGGGAGGACAGGGACACTGAAGCTTTCTTT. Translating gives CSAGEDRDTEAFF.

V is TRBV24-1 and J is TRBJ1-5; TRBD1 matches 12 bases. The CDR3 spans 16 residues. Unmatched junction bases numbered 6, after V lost 3 bases and J lost 7 bases. Looked up from germline, CDR1 is KGHDR and CDR2 is SFDVKD. DNA for the CDR3: TGTGCCACCAGTGATCCGGGACAGGGGGCCTGGCAGCCCCAGCATTTT. It translates to CATSDPGQGAWQPQHF.

The chain joins TRBV28 to TRBJ1-1; no definite D call. Germline V gene lookup returns CDR1 MDHEN and CDR2 SYDVKM. The CDR3 sequence is 15 residues long. V was clipped by 5 bases and J by 4 bases, with 17 bases between them. The CDR3 coding sequence is TGTGCCAGCAGTCCAGTCGGAAGGCCCGGCACTGAAGCTTTCTTT. Amino acid sequence: CASSPVGRPGTEAFF.

This clonotype has just a few counts. CDR3 in amino acids: CASSESYGFGEQYF. The CDR3 coding sequence is TGCGCCAGCAGTGAGTCGTATGGGTTTGGCGAGCAGTACTTC. The chain is built from TRBV10-1 and TRBJ2-7; no firm D call. V was clipped by 0 bases and J by 6 bases, with 12 bases between them. The CDR3 is 14 amino acids. Germline CDR1 and CDR2: WNHNN and SYGVQD (reference sequence).

The gene calls are TRBV12-3 or TRBV12-4 and TRBJ1-5; D is ambiguous. The CDR3 totals 12 residues. The germline V and J ends were trimmed by 5 bases and 11 bases, with 13 bases remaining between them. CDR3 DNA: TGTGCCAGCAGTACTGGGGAGAGGGCCCAGCATTTT. Residues: CASSTGERAQHF.

This clonotype was counted only a few times. The chain links TRBV27 to TRBJ1-3; D might be TRBD1 (6 bases). V was shortened by 6 bases and J by 3 bases, with 15 bases between the two germline ends. The CDR3 covers 15 residues. Germline CDR1 and CDR2: MNHEY and SMNVEV (reference sequence). DNA for the CDR3: TGTGCCAGCAGAGCTCTGGGGGGCAGTGGAAACACCATATATTTT. This translates into CASRALGGSGNTIYF.

In its sample, this clonotype was seen a few times. The V gene is TRBV5-1, the J gene TRBJ2-1; 7 bases fit TRBD2. The germline V gene encodes CDR1 SGHRS and CDR2 YFSETQ. The CDR3 covers 20 residues. V gave up 3 bases and J gave up 6 bases; unmatched junction bases: 24. The CDR3 loop is CASSYWGGASVAPQGNEQFF. In DNA form, the CDR3 reads TGCGCCAGCAGCTACTGGGGGGGAGCTAGCGTTGCCCCCCAGGGCAATGAGCAGTTCTTC.

This clonotype was detected a few times. V and J are TRBV24-1 and TRBJ2-5; D remains ambiguous. Germline CDR1 is KGHDR and CDR2 is SFDVKD. This CDR3 has 13 amino acids. V was clipped by 4 bases and J by 3 bases, with 8 bases between them. CDR3 residues: CATSDGPEETQYF. In DNA, the CDR3 is TGTGCCACCAGTGACGGGCCCGAAGAGACCCAGTACTTC.

This clonotype has a handful of counts. CDR3 loop: CASSTGHLNTEAFF. The CDR3 bases are TGCGCCAGCAGCACGGGACACCTGAACACTGAAGCTTTCTTT. V is TRBV5-1 and J is TRBJ1-1; D possibly corresponds to TRBD1 (6 bases). V gave up 4 bases and J gave up 0 bases, with 10 bases separating them. Germline V lookup: CDR1 SGHRS, CDR2 YFSETQ. The CDR3 covers 14 residues.

This clonotype has just a few counts. The chain carries TRBV25-1 and TRBJ1-2; D remains unclear. From germline, CDR1 is MGHDK and CDR2 SYGVNS. The CDR3 totals 11 residues. Deletions cut 3 bases from V and 9 bases from J, with 8 bases between. Here the CDR3 reads CASSDTSRYTF. In DNA, the CDR3 is TGTGCCAGCAGTGACACCTCCCGCTACACCTTC.

In its sample, this clonotype was seen a few times. V is TRBV10-3 and J is TRBJ2-3; D gene uncertain. Trimming left V 10 bases short and J 2 bases short, with 19 bases between. The length of the CDR3 is 15 residues. Germline CDR1 and CDR2: ENHRY and SYGVKD. The CDR3 is CATQTDGVSTDTQYF. The CDR3 DNA is TGTGCCACCCAAACGGACGGAGTTTCCACAGATACGCAGTATTTT.

This clonotype was recorded many times. The chain combines TRBV28 with TRBJ2-3; D unresolved. The CDR3 runs to 13 residues. Germline V gene data show CDR1 as MDHEN and CDR2 as SYDVKM. Trimming removed 6 bases at V and 2 bases at J, with 9 bases between. CDR3 loop: CASSYYFTDTQYF. Here the CDR3 DNA reads TGTGCCAGCAGCTACTACTTCACAGATACGCAGTATTTT.

This clonotype has only a few counts. The chain has TRBV29-1 and TRBJ1-3, with D possibly TRBD1 on 5 matching bases. The CDR3 consists of 15 residues. From germline, CDR1 is SQVTM and CDR2 ANQGSEA. V dropped 4 bases and J dropped 0 bases, with 13 bases sitting between them. Here the CDR3 DNA reads TGCAGCGTTGGGGGGGTGAGGGGCTCTGGAAACACCATATATTTT. This translates into CSVGGVRGSGNTIYF.

The rearrangement joins TRBV5-4 to TRBJ1-2; TRBD1 is a possible D gene (5 bases). The V end lost 3 bases, the J end lost 8 bases, and 14 bases lay between the germline ends. Per germline, CDR1 SGHNT and CDR2 YYREEE (reference sequence). This CDR3 contains 13 residues. CDR3 amino acids: CASSSIDGGGYTF. The CDR3 bases are TGTGCCAGCAGCTCTATTGACGGGGGAGGCTACACCTTC.

This clonotype has only a few counts. The chain has TRBV11-2 and TRBJ2-2, with D tentatively TRBD1 (5 bases). The V and J ends lost 0 bases and 4 bases respectively, with 9 bases between them. Germline CDR1 is SGHAT and CDR2 is FQNNGV. This CDR3 is built from 15 residues. In DNA form, the CDR3 reads TGTGCCAGCAGCTTAGACTGGGGCCGCACCGGGGAGCTGTTTTTT. Translation gives CASSLDWGRTGELFF. The full variable domain, in which reference TRBV11-2 and TRBJ2-2 provide the parts outside the CDR3, is EAGVAQSPRYKIIEKRQSVAFWCNPISGHATLYWYQQILGQGPKLLIQFQNNGVVDDSQLPKDRFSAERLKGVDSTLKIQPAKLEDSAVYLCASSLDWGRTGELFFGEGSRLTVL.